These 2 T cell receptor beta chains came from one sample sequenced in a study of human thymus T cells (dated by TCRdb to 2018 to 2020). Libraries were made using the immunoSEQ multiplex PCR assay. Sourced from immuneACCESS, this table was stored by TCRdb with only in-frame sequences that have V and J called. A share of the clones is absent; for the studies checked, an unresolved V gene accounts for under half, and the remainder has no known explanation. The sample yields approximately 70,000 clones; 85% to 95% were counted once. The ten largest clones capture approximately 0.032% of the sample. Thymus tissue was collected as surgical resects that were removed during corrective cardiac surgery. The specimen was thymus tissue. These receptors were collected from a girl in the first two years of life with a congenital heart defect but otherwise immunologically healthy.

This CDR3 reads CATSRDKQGRNYGYTF. The CDR3 DNA follows: TGTGCCACCAGCAGAGATAAACAGGGGAGGAACTATGGCTACACCTTC. The chain is built from TRBV15 and TRBJ1-2, with TRBD1 identical over 7 bases. The CDR3 extends over 16 amino acids. V shed 0 bases, J shed 2 bases, and the junction held 6 bases outside the gene matches. CDR1 and CDR2 (germline): LNHNV, YYDKDF (reference sequence).

This sequence joins TRBV9 and TRBJ1-4; 11 bases are shared with TRBD1. Germline CDR1 reads SGDLS; CDR2 reads YYNGEE. The J segment lost 3 bases and the V segment lost 3 bases, leaving 10 bases of the junction unmatched. CDR3 size: 18 residues. CDR3 coding DNA: TGTGCCAGCAGCGCCGCTCGGACAGGGGGCAGTTCTAATGAAAAACTGTTTTTT. It is translated as CASSAARTGGSSNEKLFF.